Listed below are T cell receptor beta chains from one sample, sequenced in a study of T cell responses to AZD1222 COVID-19 vaccine. The assay was immunoSEQ multiplex PCR, and TCRdb's table has in-frame clones only and misses some. The sample lists tens of thousands of clones; about 90% were seen once. The starting material was peripheral blood, obtained 28 days after the second AZD1222 dose. These receptor sequences come from an adult who received the AZD1222 COVID-19 vaccine. Each CDR3 is given with its conserved first and last residue. Each record gives: D gene, J gene, V gene, CDR3 protein. A D gene is named only where the DNA matches it firmly.

d_gene: TRBD1; j_gene: TRBJ1-1; v_gene: TRBV4-2; CDR3aa: CASSPLRDRGNAFF
d_gene: -; j_gene: TRBJ1-2; v_gene: TRBV11-2; CDR3aa: CASSFQGGNYGYTF
d_gene: -; j_gene: TRBJ2-2; v_gene: TRBV6-1; CDR3aa: CASSDSELGELFF
d_gene: TRBD2; j_gene: TRBJ2-7; v_gene: TRBV7-2; CDR3aa: CASSLVWEGAYEQYF
d_gene: TRBD1; j_gene: TRBJ1-2; v_gene: TRBV6-6; CDR3aa: CASSYWGQGEVGYTF
d_gene: -; j_gene: TRBJ1-5; v_gene: TRBV28; CDR3aa: CASSIRQGQPQHF
d_gene: TRBD1; j_gene: TRBJ1-2; v_gene: TRBV10-2; CDR3aa: CASSSTGDYGYTF
d_gene: -; j_gene: TRBJ1-2; v_gene: TRBV10-2; CDR3aa: CASRDLRRNYGYTF
d_gene: TRBD1; j_gene: TRBJ1-2; v_gene: TRBV10-2; CDR3aa: CASSLVQGAQGYTF
d_gene: TRBD1; j_gene: TRBJ2-2; v_gene: TRBV5-1; CDR3aa: CASSIRDRPNTGELFF
d_gene: -; j_gene: TRBJ1-2; v_gene: TRBV5-6; CDR3aa: CASRRTAPTNYGYTF
d_gene: -; j_gene: TRBJ1-4; v_gene: TRBV19; CDR3aa: CASSTDAGTRRVVEKLFF
d_gene: TRBD2; j_gene: TRBJ2-1; v_gene: TRBV14; CDR3aa: CASSPLTSANNEQFF
d_gene: -; j_gene: TRBJ2-2; v_gene: TRBV19; CDR3aa: CASSIWEQANTGELFF
d_gene: TRBD1; j_gene: TRBJ1-5; v_gene: TRBV6-5; CDR3aa: CASSSDRGNQPQHF
d_gene: -; j_gene: TRBJ1-2; v_gene: TRBV15; CDR3aa: CATSRGADYGYTF
d_gene: TRBD1; j_gene: TRBJ1-4; v_gene: TRBV7-6; CDR3aa: CASSLGTGMNEKLFF
d_gene: -; j_gene: TRBJ2-7; v_gene: TRBV23-1; CDR3aa: CASSQSPGGLYEQYF
d_gene: -; j_gene: TRBJ2-2; v_gene: TRBV18; CDR3aa: CASSNTGELFF
d_gene: -; j_gene: TRBJ2-3; v_gene: TRBV2; CDR3aa: CASSVTSTDTQYF
d_gene: -; j_gene: TRBJ2-1; v_gene: TRBV5-1; CDR3aa: CASSLASGPLYNEQFF
d_gene: -; j_gene: TRBJ1-3; v_gene: TRBV7-2; CDR3aa: CASSLGAGTGNTIYF
d_gene: -; j_gene: TRBJ1-5; v_gene: TRBV19; CDR3aa: CASSIENPQTSRGINQPQHF
d_gene: -; j_gene: TRBJ2-2; v_gene: TRBV5-1; CDR3aa: CASSLADNGELFF
d_gene: -; j_gene: TRBJ1-1; v_gene: TRBV30; CDR3aa: CAWRTRGLEAFF
d_gene: -; j_gene: TRBJ1-1; v_gene: TRBV5-1; CDR3aa: CASSPFGGNTEAFF
d_gene: -; j_gene: TRBJ1-1; v_gene: TRBV2; CDR3aa: CASIGRGSEAFF
d_gene: -; j_gene: TRBJ1-4; v_gene: TRBV10-3; CDR3aa: CAISDLAGPATNEKLFF
d_gene: TRBD2; j_gene: TRBJ2-3; v_gene: TRBV4-3; CDR3aa: CASSQAGSGSADTQYF
d_gene: -; j_gene: TRBJ1-3; v_gene: TRBV6-5; CDR3aa: CASSYGRQGNTIYF
d_gene: -; j_gene: TRBJ1-1; v_gene: TRBV29-1; CDR3aa: CSVERGADEAFF
d_gene: TRBD2; j_gene: TRBJ2-1; v_gene: TRBV19; CDR3aa: CASSGTSGFNEQFF
d_gene: -; j_gene: TRBJ1-6; v_gene: TRBV27; CDR3aa: CASSLYGNHF
d_gene: -; j_gene: TRBJ1-2; v_gene: TRBV19; CDR3aa: CASSIGGVNYGYTF
d_gene: TRBD1; j_gene: TRBJ1-2; v_gene: TRBV3-1/TRBV3-2; CDR3aa: CASSKRDRVPYGYTF
d_gene: -; j_gene: TRBJ2-3; v_gene: TRBV5-8; CDR3aa: CASSLGPVDTQYF
d_gene: TRBD1; j_gene: TRBJ2-5; v_gene: TRBV5-8; CDR3aa: CASSQGQGSGETQYF
d_gene: -; j_gene: TRBJ1-4; v_gene: TRBV4-2; CDR3aa: CASSQAAGATNEKLFF
d_gene: -; j_gene: TRBJ2-1; v_gene: TRBV9; CDR3aa: CASSPGTSYNEQFF
d_gene: TRBD1; j_gene: TRBJ1-1; v_gene: TRBV3-1/TRBV3-2; CDR3aa: CASSHYFRLGQAMNTEAFF
d_gene: -; j_gene: TRBJ1-1; v_gene: TRBV6-1; CDR3aa: CASSDETEAFF
d_gene: -; j_gene: TRBJ1-5; v_gene: TRBV6-5; CDR3aa: CASSLGLSNQPQHF
d_gene: -; j_gene: TRBJ2-7; v_gene: TRBV7-2; CDR3aa: CASSLARGMAASQLEQYF
d_gene: TRBD2; j_gene: TRBJ2-1; v_gene: TRBV24-1; CDR3aa: CATSDGLAGGNEQFF
d_gene: TRBD2; j_gene: TRBJ2-2; v_gene: TRBV13; CDR3aa: CASRAGGYPGELFF
d_gene: -; j_gene: TRBJ1-1; v_gene: TRBV29-1; CDR3aa: CSVESNEGAFF
d_gene: -; j_gene: TRBJ2-7; v_gene: TRBV18; CDR3aa: CASSPREGANEQYF
d_gene: TRBD1; j_gene: TRBJ1-4; v_gene: TRBV6-6; CDR3aa: CASSLQGTNEKLFF
d_gene: -; j_gene: TRBJ1-1; v_gene: TRBV6-5; CDR3aa: CASSYSIGRGNTEAFF
d_gene: -; j_gene: TRBJ2-1; v_gene: TRBV6-2/TRBV6-3; CDR3aa: CASSPTWNEQFF
d_gene: -; j_gene: TRBJ2-2; v_gene: TRBV7-9; CDR3aa: CASSFVTGPSPTGELFF
d_gene: TRBD1; j_gene: TRBJ2-2; v_gene: TRBV19; CDR3aa: CASSSPGTGTGELFF
d_gene: -; j_gene: TRBJ1-1; v_gene: TRBV11-2; CDR3aa: CASSTQGNTEAFF